The rows below give T cell receptor beta chains drawn from one sample of a study of control samples from healthy donors and cancer patients. Using immunoSEQ multiplex PCR, the repertoire was profiled, and TCRdb retains in-frame clones only, with some absent. The data contain some 79,000 clones, approximately 90% of them seen just once; the ten biggest clones take up 6.5% to 8.5%. The sequenced sample consisted of blood. The receptors were gathered from a man aged 50-59 years in good health. CDR3s include the opening cysteine and the closing phenylalanine or tryptophan. The D gene is left open where the match is weak. Rows may omit the clone size; those that give it use once, few, many or a size class.

j_call d_call v_call clone_size cdr3_nt cdr3_aa
TRBJ2-1 - TRBV7-9 - TGTGCCAGCAGCTTCTCCAGCTCCTACAATGAGCAGTTCTTC CASSFSSSYNEQFF
TRBJ1-1 - TRBV6-2/TRBV6-3 - TGTGCCAGCAGTGCGGGACGTTCGAACACTGAAGCTTTCTTT CASSAGRSNTEAFF
TRBJ1-1 TRBD1 TRBV24-1 - TGTGCCACCAGTGACTCCGGGGGGACAGTGAACACTGAAGCTTTCTTT CATSDSGGTVNTEAFF
TRBJ1-1 - TRBV5-1 once TGCGCCAGCAGCGCCGGGGTCGGAGGGAACACTGAAGCTTTCTTT CASSAGVGGNTEAFF
TRBJ1-5 - TRBV4-2 - TGTGCCAGCAGCCAGAGGGGAGGGTTGGGTCAGCCCCAGCATTTT CASSQRGGLGQPQHF
TRBJ2-1 TRBD2 TRBV7-3 few TGTGCCAGCAGCCAAAGCGGGGGGGAACCCTACAATGAGCAGTTCTTC CASSQSGGEPYNEQFF
TRBJ2-5 TRBD2 TRBV7-7 - TGTGCTAGCAGCTTATCCCCCGGGACTACGTCGGAGACCCAGTACTTC CASSLSPGTTSETQYF
TRBJ2-7 TRBD1 TRBV7-9 - TGTGCCAGCAGCCCGGACAGGGGGGATTCCTACGAGCAGTACTTC CASSPDRGDSYEQYF
TRBJ1-6 - TRBV6-5 - TGTGCCAGCAGCCAGGACGGTGACTGGTCACCCCTCCACTTT CASSQDGDWSPLHF
TRBJ2-7 - TRBV11-2 - TGTGCCAGCAGCTTTCGAGCCAACACCTACGAGCAGTACTTC CASSFRANTYEQYF
TRBJ2-7 - TRBV7-2 - TGTGCCAGCAGCCCCCCGGGCCCAGCCCCCCGCTACGAGCAGTACTTC CASSPPGPAPRYEQYF
TRBJ1-2 - TRBV6-5 - TGTGCCAGCACCCCCTCGTGGGGCAGCTATGGCTACACCTTC CASTPSWGSYGYTF
TRBJ2-7 TRBD1 TRBV5-6 - TGTGCCAGCAGCACCCTCGGACAGGGGCAAACACCCTACGAGCAGTACTTC CASSTLGQGQTPYEQYF
TRBJ2-1 - TRBV6-2/TRBV6-3 few TGTGCCAGCAGTTTTGGACGGAACAGCAATGAGCAGTTCTTC CASSFGRNSNEQFF
TRBJ2-1 - TRBV5-1 few TGCGCCAGCATGCAGCTGTCGGCCAACAATGAGCAGTTCTTC CASMQLSANNEQFF
TRBJ1-4 - TRBV4-1 - TGCGCCAGCAGCCTCGGACGAGGGAGGGGTGAAAAACTGTTTTTT CASSLGRGRGEKLFF
TRBJ1-2 - TRBV29-1 - TGCAGCGCATTTGGACAGACTTATGGCTACACCTTC CSAFGQTYGYTF
TRBJ1-6 - TRBV6-2/TRBV6-3 few TGTGCCAGCAGCCAGGGTGGTAGTTATTCACCCCTCCACTTT CASSQGGSYSPLHF
TRBJ1-3 - TRBV11-2 - TGTGCCAGCAGCTTGGTACGGGGACGCAACTCTGGAAACACCATATATTTT CASSLVRGRNSGNTIYF
TRBJ2-7 - TRBV2 once TGTGCCAGCACCGGGGGCACCGAGCAGTACTTC CASTGGTEQYF
TRBJ2-5 TRBD1 TRBV5-6 - TGTGCCAGCAGCTTGGGAGGGGGCGTTGAGACCCAGTACTTC CASSLGGGVETQYF
TRBJ1-1 - TRBV29-1 - TGCAGCGTTGCTCGGGGACACACTGAAGCTTTCTTT CSVARGHTEAFF
TRBJ2-7 - TRBV19 - TGTGCCAGTAGTATTGGGCAGGGGTACGAGCAGTACTTC CASSIGQGYEQYF
TRBJ1-6 TRBD1 TRBV5-1 - TGCGCCAGCAGCTTGTCTGGACAGGGAAGGTCACCCCTCCACTTT CASSLSGQGRSPLHF
TRBJ2-7 - TRBV13 - TGTGCCAGCAGCTTTGCGTCCTACGAGCAGTACTTC CASSFASYEQYF
TRBJ2-5 - TRBV12-1 - TGTGCCAGCAGCCCCGCCCAGGCGGCTCCCACAATGGGAGAGACCCAGTACTTC CASSPAQAAPTMGETQYF
TRBJ2-1 - TRBV6-4 - TGTGCCAGCAGTGACTCGGGACGTTACAATGAGCAGTTCTTC CASSDSGRYNEQFF
TRBJ2-7 - TRBV27 few TGTGCCAGCGGAGGGTGGTACGAGCAGTACTTC CASGGWYEQYF
TRBJ2-7 - TRBV5-1 - TGCGCCAGCCAACAGGACAGTTTTTACGAGCAGTACTTC CASQQDSFYEQYF
TRBJ1-5 TRBD1 TRBV6-2/TRBV6-3 - TGTGCCAGCAGTTACTCTGGACAGGGCTTCAATCAGCCCCAGCATTTT CASSYSGQGFNQPQHF
TRBJ2-7 TRBD1 TRBV2 - TGTGCCAGCAGTGAAATGGGACAGGACGCCTACGAGCAGTACTTC CASSEMGQDAYEQYF
TRBJ2-5 TRBD2 TRBV5-5 - TGTGCCAGCACTTTAGCGGGGGGCCCCCAAGAGACCCAGTACTTC CASTLAGGPQETQYF
TRBJ2-7 - TRBV21-1 - TGTGCCAGCAGCAAAGTTAAGTTCGACCGGGATGCGGAGCAGTACTTC CASSKVKFDRDAEQYF
TRBJ1-5 TRBD1 TRBV29-1 - TGCAGCGTTTCGGGACAGGCTGAACAGCCCCAGCATTTT CSVSGQAEQPQHF
TRBJ2-3 - TRBV6-5 - TGTGCTTCCAAGGGCAGGGTGGTTACAGATACGCAGTATTTT CASKGRVVTDTQYF
TRBJ2-1 - TRBV7-2 - TGTGCCAGCAGCTTCTCTTACAATGAGCAGTTCTTC CASSFSYNEQFF
TRBJ1-2 - TRBV5-5 - TGTGCCAGCAGCCCGCGTGGGGGGTTGGGCTATGGCTACACCTTC CASSPRGGLGYGYTF
TRBJ2-1 - TRBV11-2 few TGTGCCAGCAGCCTCCTTAGTGGGGGGTTCTCCTACAATGAGCAGTTCTTC CASSLLSGGFSYNEQFF
TRBJ1-3 - TRBV30 few TGTGCCTGGAGTGACTCTGGAAACACCATATATTTT CAWSDSGNTIYF
TRBJ1-2 - TRBV6-6 - TGTGCCAGCATAAACAGGAGGGATCAAGGCTACACCTTC CASINRRDQGYTF
TRBJ2-2 - TRBV3-1/TRBV3-2 - TGTGCCATCTCGAACACCGGGGAGCTGTTTTTT CAISNTGELFF
TRBJ2-1 TRBD2 TRBV30 - TGTGCCTGGAATAGCGGGGGGGCATCAGACCCGTTCTTC CAWNSGGASDPFF
TRBJ1-1 - TRBV30 - TGTGCCTGGACCAATCGGGGTATTAGATCTGAAGCTTTCTTT CAWTNRGIRSEAFF
TRBJ1-2 - TRBV25-1 - TGTGCCAGCAGTGAAGGCGGGGGGCTGGTTGGCTACACCTTC CASSEGGGLVGYTF
TRBJ1-2 TRBD1 TRBV6-5 - TGTGCCAGCAGCCAATATCAGGGGGGGACCTATGGCTACACCTTC CASSQYQGGTYGYTF
TRBJ2-7 - TRBV27 once TGTGCCAGCAGTTCCGTGGGGGGTTACTCCTACGAGCAGTACTTC CASSSVGGYSYEQYF